Following are 26 T cell receptor beta chains from one sample sequenced in a study of post-analysis software for immune sequencing data. Included in the TCR beta cDNA libraries were unique molecular identifiers. TCRdb processed the PCR reads anew with MiXCR; each CDR3 protein has one entry. Of roughly 800,000 distinct CDR3 sequences listed, roughly 50% were seen once; the top ten hold 4.9%. General study points: TRBV5-6, TRBV5-1 and TRBV20-1 were among four or five TRBV segments more frequent in patients than controls.

Antigen specificity for these receptors is unknown. Specimen: blood. These receptors originate from a girl aged 5 to 17 with multiple sclerosis.

The chain combines TRBV28 with TRBJ2-7; 8 bases map to TRBD1. The germline V gene has CDR1 MDHEN and CDR2 SYDVKM. Trimming took 10 bases from V and 4 from J; bases not matched to a gene: 9. The CDR3 loop spans 13 amino acids. The chain's CDR3 is CATTAGGRYEQYF. The CDR3 nucleotides are TGTGCCACCACCGCAGGGGGCAGGTACGAGCAGTACTTC.

V gene TRBV12-3 or TRBV12-4 combines with J gene TRBJ2-5, with a possible D match to TRBD2 (5 bases). Matching the DNA end better, TRBJ2-7 makes the J call doubtful. The CDR3 loop spans 13 amino acids. CDR3 residues: CASSRDLAGEQYF. CDR3 coding DNA: TGTGCCAGCAGTCGCGACCTTGCGGGCGAGCAGTACTTC.

The gene calls are TRBV20-1 and TRBJ2-7, with TRBD2 matching over 7 bases. The trim removed 1 base at V and 4 bases at J, leaving 13 bases unmatched. There are 16 residues in the CDR3. CDR1 is DFQATT and CDR2 is SNEGSKA in the germline V gene (reference sequence). The CDR3 spells CSARAPGLLRGYEQYF. The DNA of the CDR3 is TGCAGTGCTAGAGCCCCGGGACTACTGAGGGGTTACGAGCAGTACTTC.

The chain links TRBV20-1 to TRBJ2-5, with D tentatively TRBD2 (6 bases). Germline lookup yields CDR1 DFQATT and CDR2 SNEGSKA (reference sequence). This CDR3 spans 13 amino acids. The V end was cut by 3 bases, the J end by 5 bases, with 13 bases between. The CDR3 spells CSARTAGSETQYF. Here the CDR3 DNA reads TGCAGTGCTAGGACGGCGGGATCGGAGACCCAGTACTTC.

This clonotype was counted only a few times. A junction end diverges from the germline sequence, so it may reflect a read error. V is TRBV10-3 and J is TRBJ2-1; D unresolved. The CDR3 is made up of 15 amino acids. Germline CDR1 reads ENHRY; CDR2 reads SYGVKD. In DNA, the CDR3 is TGTGCCATCAGGTCTGGGCAGGTAGGATACAATGCGCAGTTCTTC. It translates to CAIRSGQVGYNAQFF.

The chain couples TRBV20-1 to TRBJ2-3, with 8 positions matching TRBD1. Trimming took 5 bases from V and 0 from J; bases not matched to a gene: 7. Germline V CDR1 and CDR2: DFQATT, SNEGSKA (reference sequence). The CDR3 runs to 15 residues. CDR3 protein: CSAATGQGSTDTQYF. The DNA for the CDR3 is TGCAGTGCTGCTACCGGACAGGGAAGCACAGATACGCAGTATTTT.

CDR3 amino acids: CSVGQGPPYGYTF. DNA for the CDR3: TGCAGCGTTGGTCAGGGTCCTCCCTATGGCTACACCTTC. The chain carries TRBV29-1 and TRBJ1-2; TRBD1 is a possible D gene (5 bases). The CDR3 spans 13 residues. CDR1 and CDR2 from the germline V gene are SQVTM and ANQGSEA. The V gene lost 4 bases and the J gene lost 4 bases, with 13 bases spanning the gap.

This chain links TRBV4-3 with TRBJ2-3; unclear D gene. The CDR3 length is 15 residues. V was trimmed by 0 bases and J by 1 base, leaving 8 bases between them. Germline V gene sequence: CDR1 LGHNA, CDR2 YSLEER. The CDR3 here is CASSQDTARTDTQYF. The DNA for the CDR3 is TGCGCCAGCAGCCAAGATACGGCCCGCACAGATACGCAGTATTTT.

This clonotype turned up a few times. This sequence joins TRBV15 and TRBJ2-3, with 8 nucleotides matching TRBD2. Germline trimming cut 3 bases from V and 1 base from J; bases unmatched to any gene: 3. The CDR3 contains 15 residues. Germline CDR1 LNHNV, CDR2 YYDKDF (reference sequence). CDR3 sequence reads: CATSSKAGGTDTQYF. The DNA for the CDR3 is TGTGCCACCAGCAGTAAAGCGGGGGGCACAGATACGCAGTATTTT.

This clonotype was picked up many times. The rearrangement uses TRBV20-1 and TRBJ2-5, with D unclear. CDR1 and CDR2 from the germline V gene are DFQATT and SNEGSKA (reference sequence). CDR3 size: 13 residues. Trimming took 0 bases from V and 7 from J, leaving 12 bases between them. The CDR3 sequence is CSARDQTGRTQYF. The CDR3 DNA is TGCAGTGCTAGAGATCAGACCGGTAGGACCCAGTACTTC.

This rearrangement joins TRBV20-1 to TRBJ2-1; D perhaps matches TRBD2 (5 bases). Germline V gene sequence: CDR1 DFQATT, CDR2 SNEGSKA (reference sequence). CDR3 length: 16 residues. Trimming removed 2 bases at V and 0 bases at J, with 14 bases between. Written as DNA, the CDR3 is TGCAGTGCTAGACCTACTAGTTCAGGCTCCTACAATGAGCAGTTCTTC. Its protein is CSARPTSSGSYNEQFF.

J is TRBJ2-6 and V is TRBV6-1, with D unresolved. The germline V gene has CDR1 MNHNS and CDR2 SASEGT. The CDR3 contains 15 residues. V was trimmed by 7 bases and J by 4 bases, leaving 14 bases between them. The CDR3 nucleotides read TGTGCCAGCATCACTCCCCTGTCCGGGGCCAACGTCCTGACTTTC. Its protein product is CASITPLSGANVLTF.

V is TRBV6-6 and J is TRBJ1-2, with 7 bases that match TRBD1. The germline V gene encodes CDR1 MNHNY and CDR2 SVGAGI (reference sequence). The J segment lost 4 bases and the V segment lost 10 bases, leaving 6 bases of the junction unmatched. There are 12 residues in the CDR3. The CDR3 DNA follows: TGTGCCACTGCGGGGACAGCCTATGGCTACACCTTC. Protein product: CATAGTAYGYTF.

J is TRBJ1-5 and V is TRBV7-2; D unresolved. Trimming shortened V by 1 base and J by 7 bases, and 17 bases separated the two germline ends. The CDR3 loop spans 16 amino acids. CDR1 and CDR2 (germline): SGHTA, FQGNSA. The CDR3 DNA reads TGTGCCAGCAGCTTAGGAGGAACGAGAGGTAACCAGCCCCAGCATTTT. It is translated as CASSLGGTRGNQPQHF.

In regard to this clonotype: An end of the junction differs from the germline gene, which may be a read error. The chain couples TRBV28 to TRBJ2-5; 9 bases map to TRBD1. Germline CDR1 is MDHEN and CDR2 is SYDVKM. CDR3 size: 12 residues. The CDR3 region has the DNA TGTGTCAGCAGTGGAACAGGGGGCAAGCAGTACTTC. It encodes CVSSGTGGKQYF.

There are a few counts of this clonotype. This chain links TRBV29-1 with TRBJ2-7; D might be TRBD1 (6 bases). Trimming removed 4 bases at V and 6 bases at J, with 19 bases between. Germline lookup yields CDR1 SQVTM and CDR2 ANQGSEA. The length of the CDR3 is 14 residues. CDR3 bases: TGCAGCGTTGTCGGCTTCCAAAGGGGGAGCGAGCAGTACTTC. Translation gives CSVVGFQRGSEQYF.

The J gene is TRBJ1-2, the V gene TRBV29-1, with 8 bases that match TRBD1. This CDR3 spans 13 amino acids. The germline V gene encodes CDR1 SQVTM and CDR2 ANQGSEA. V lost 1 base to trimming and J lost 4 bases; unmatched junction nucleotides: 2. The CDR3 DNA sequence: TGCAGCGTTGAAGTTGGACAGGGCTATGGCTACACCTTC. Its translation is CSVEVGQGYGYTF. Based on the CDR3 plus reference TRBV29-1 and TRBJ1-2, the full variable domain is SAVISQKPSRDICQRGTSLTIQCQVDSQVTMMFWYRQQPGQSLTLIATANQGSEATYESGFVIDKFPISRPNLTFSTLTVSNMSPEDSSIYLCSVEVGQGYGYTFGSGTRLTVV.

This clonotype has only one observation. The chain has TRBV18 and TRBJ2-2; a possible D gene is TRBD2 (6 bases). V was cut by 3 bases and J by 5 bases, with 13 bases left in between. The CDR3 is 15 amino acids. Germline V gene lookup returns CDR1 KGHSH and CDR2 LQKENI. The CDR3 DNA sequence: TGTGCCAGCTCACCTGCCGCGGGACTTACCGGGGAGCTGTTTTTT. Its protein product is CASSPAAGLTGELFF.

This clonotype was detected a few times. The DNA of the CDR3 is TGTGCCAGCAGCTTAGACGCTAGCGGGAGTTACGAGCAGTACTTC. It translates to CASSLDASGSYEQYF. The chain employs TRBV7-2 and TRBJ2-7, with 10 bases matching TRBD2. The CDR3 has 15 amino acids. Germline V gene lookup returns CDR1 SGHTA and CDR2 FQGNSA. The V and J ends lost 1 base and 4 bases, in that order; junction bases with no gene match: 4. Filled out from reference TRBV7-2 and TRBJ2-7, the complete variable domain reads GAGVSQSPSNKVTEKGKDVELRCDPISGHTALYWYRQSLGQGLEFLIYFQGNSAPDKSGLPSDRFSAERTGGSVSTLTIQRTQQEDSAVYLCASSLDASGSYEQYFGPGTRLTVT.

The chain has TRBV20-1 and TRBJ2-4, with D maybe TRBD2 (5 bases). The germline CDR1 and CDR2 sequences are DFQATT and SNEGSKA (reference sequence). The V and J ends lost 6 bases and 11 bases respectively, with 29 bases between them. The CDR3 is 16 residues long. This CDR3 reads CSARRFTVGSRALQYF. The CDR3 coding sequence is TGCAGTGCCAGAAGGTTTACCGTGGGGAGTAGGGCCCTTCAGTACTTC.

The chain has TRBV4-3 and TRBJ2-3, with D possibly being TRBD1 (5 bases). V lost 0 bases and J lost 4, with 11 bases in between. Germline V gives CDR1 LGHNA, CDR2 YSLEER. The length of the CDR3 is 15 residues. The CDR3 reads CASSQDLLGADTQYF. The CDR3 region has the DNA TGCGCCAGCAGCCAAGACCTCTTAGGGGCAGATACGCAGTATTTT.

The rearrangement joins TRBV5-1 to TRBJ2-7, with TRBD1 matching over 7 bases. After removal of 4 bases from V and 2 bases from J, the junction contained 12 bases not matched to a gene. This CDR3 comprises 16 residues. Germline V CDR1 and CDR2: SGHRS, YFSETQ. CDR3 amino acids: CASSQGFGTAAYEQYF. As DNA, the CDR3 is TGCGCCAGCAGCCAAGGATTTGGGACAGCTGCCTACGAGCAGTACTTC.

Turning to this clonotype: At one end, the junction sequence differs from germline, possibly due to a read error. The chain recombines TRBV4-2 with TRBJ1-3, with D unclear. This CDR3 has 15 amino acids. The V gene's germline CDR1 is LGHNA and CDR2 YNFKEQ. CDR3 protein: CAGSQGIHSGNTIYF. CDR3 bases: TGTGCCGGCAGCCAAGGCATCCACTCTGGAAACACCATATATTTT.

CDR3 amino acids: CSASRGLAGGTDTQYF. The CDR3 bases are TGCAGTGCTAGTCGGGGACTAGCGGGGGGGACAGATACGCAGTATTTT. The chain joins TRBV20-1 to TRBJ2-3, with 16 bases lining up with TRBD2. Trimming removed 3 bases from V and 3 bases from J; junction bases left unmatched: 3. This CDR3 has 16 residues. Germline CDR1 reads DFQATT; CDR2 reads SNEGSKA (reference sequence).

The chain uses TRBV20-1 and TRBJ2-3, with 12 bases aligning to TRBD2. The CDR3 has 16 amino acids. V lost 1 base and J lost 0; bases outside the gene matches: 2. The germline gives CDR1 DFQATT, CDR2 SNEGSKA (reference sequence). CDR3 nucleotide sequence: TGCAGTGCTAGAGGGGGACTAGCGGGTAGCACAGATACGCAGTATTTT. Residues: CSARGGLAGSTDTQYF.

The CDR3 protein is CASSHVGTGRDEAFF. CDR3 DNA sequence: TGTGCCAGCAGCCATGTCGGGACAGGACGGGATGAAGCTTTCTTT. The chain uses TRBV3-1 and TRBJ1-1, with TRBD1 matching over 8 bases. Germline lookup yields CDR1 LGHDT and CDR2 YNNKEL (reference sequence). This CDR3 spans 15 amino acids. The V and J ends lost 3 bases and 7 bases, in that order; junction bases with no gene match: 10. Combining the CDR3 with reference TRBV3-1 and TRBJ1-1 gives the whole variable domain DTAVSQTPKYLVTQMGNDKSIKCEQNLGHDTMYWYKQDSKKFLKIMFSYNNKELIINETVPNRFSPKSPDKAHLNLHINSLELGDSAVYFCASSHVGTGRDEAFFGQGTRLTVV.